The 2 T cell receptor beta chains below all came from one sample that was sequenced in a study of T cell repertoires in cytomegalovirus infection. TCRdb redid the calling of the reads with MiXCR, one entry per CDR3 protein. The sample holds 600,000 to 800,000 distinct CDR3 sequences, about 24% seen once. The sequenced sample was CD8+ T cells from PBMCs. These receptor sequences come from a human donor in good health (CMV status not recorded). Some clones in this sample may be carry-over from other donors' samples.

Ten or more counts support this clonotype. The V gene is TRBV7-2, the J gene TRBJ1-2; maybe TRBD1 (5 bases). CDR3 length: 14 amino acids. The germline CDR1 and CDR2 sequences are SGHTA and FQGNSA. The ends were cut back, 5 bases at V and 1 base at J, with 11 bases in the middle. CDR3 protein: CASSPRGGNYGYTF. CDR3 sequence (DNA): TGTGCCAGCAGCCCCCGGGGGGGTAACTATGGCTACACCTTC.

This clonotype is a singleton in its sample. This may come from a read error, since a much larger clone is one base off. This CDR3 fails to terminate in the conserved phenylalanine or tryptophan, so it likely reflects a read error. This chain connects TRBV7-8 to TRBJ2-7; 8 nucleotides line up with TRBD1. Trimming removed 1 base from V and 1 base from J; junction bases left unmatched: 6. The CDR3 loop spans 16 amino acids. CDR1 is SGHVS and CDR2 is FQNEAQ in the germline V gene. The CDR3 DNA sequence: TGTGCCAGCAGCTTAGACGGACAGGGACTTTCCTACGAGCAGTACCTC. It translates to CASSLDGQGLSYEQYL.